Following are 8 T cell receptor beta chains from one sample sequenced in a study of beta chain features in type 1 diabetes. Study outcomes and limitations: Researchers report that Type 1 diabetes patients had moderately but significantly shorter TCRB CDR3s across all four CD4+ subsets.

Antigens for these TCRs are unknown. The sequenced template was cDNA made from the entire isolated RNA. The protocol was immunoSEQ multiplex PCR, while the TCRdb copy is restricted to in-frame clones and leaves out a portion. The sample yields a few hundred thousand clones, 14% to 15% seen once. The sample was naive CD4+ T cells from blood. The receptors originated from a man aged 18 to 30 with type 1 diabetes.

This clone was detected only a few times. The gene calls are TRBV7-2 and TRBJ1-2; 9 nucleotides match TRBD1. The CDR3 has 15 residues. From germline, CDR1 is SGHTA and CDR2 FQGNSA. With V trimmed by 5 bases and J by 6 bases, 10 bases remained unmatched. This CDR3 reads CASSDPTGGFNGYTF. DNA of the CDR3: TGTGCCAGCAGCGACCCCACAGGGGGCTTTAATGGCTACACCTTC.

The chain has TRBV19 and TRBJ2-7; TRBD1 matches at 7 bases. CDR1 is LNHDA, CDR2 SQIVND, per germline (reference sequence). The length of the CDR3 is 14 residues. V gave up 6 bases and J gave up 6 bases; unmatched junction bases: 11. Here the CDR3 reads CASSPSGTVGEQYF. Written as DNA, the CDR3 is TGTGCCAGTAGCCCCTCCGGGACAGTAGGCGAGCAGTACTTC.

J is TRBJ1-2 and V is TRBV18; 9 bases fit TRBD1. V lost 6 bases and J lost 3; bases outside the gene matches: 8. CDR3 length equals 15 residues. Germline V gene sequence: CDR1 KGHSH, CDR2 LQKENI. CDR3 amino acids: CASSKQGADDYGYTF. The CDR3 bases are TGTGCCAGCTCCAAACAGGGGGCGGATGACTATGGCTACACCTTC.

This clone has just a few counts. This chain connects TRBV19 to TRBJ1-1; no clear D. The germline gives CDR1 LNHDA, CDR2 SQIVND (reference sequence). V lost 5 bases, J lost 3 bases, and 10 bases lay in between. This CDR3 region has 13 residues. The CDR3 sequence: CASSSRRDTEAFF. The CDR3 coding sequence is TGTGCCAGTAGTTCCCGACGGGACACTGAAGCTTTCTTT.

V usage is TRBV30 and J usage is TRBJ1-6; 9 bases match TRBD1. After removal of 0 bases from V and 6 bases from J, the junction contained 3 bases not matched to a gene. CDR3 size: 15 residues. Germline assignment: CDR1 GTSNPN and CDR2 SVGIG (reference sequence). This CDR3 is CAWSVGTGFNSPLHF. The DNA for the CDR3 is TGTGCCTGGAGTGTTGGGACAGGGTTTAATTCACCCCTCCACTTT.

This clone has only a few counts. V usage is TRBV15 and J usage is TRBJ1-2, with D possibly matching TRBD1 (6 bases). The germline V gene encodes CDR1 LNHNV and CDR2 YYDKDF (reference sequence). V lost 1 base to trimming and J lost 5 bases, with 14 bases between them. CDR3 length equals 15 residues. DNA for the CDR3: TGTGCCACCAGCAGAGTCTCAGGGGCTTGGTATGGCTACACCTTC. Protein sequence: CATSRVSGAWYGYTF. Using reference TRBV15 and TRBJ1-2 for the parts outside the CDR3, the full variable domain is DAMVIQNPRYQVTQFGKPVTLSCSQTLNHNVMYWYQQKSSQAPKLLFHYYDKDFNNEADTPDNFQSRRPNTSFCFLDIRSPGLGDTAMYLCATSRVSGAWYGYTFGSGTRLTVV.

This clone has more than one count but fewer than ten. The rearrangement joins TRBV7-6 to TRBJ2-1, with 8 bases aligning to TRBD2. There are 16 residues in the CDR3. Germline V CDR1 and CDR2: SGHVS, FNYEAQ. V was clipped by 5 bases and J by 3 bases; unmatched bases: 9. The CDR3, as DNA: TGTGCCAGCAGCCTAATCAAGGCGGGAGGCTACAATGAGCAGTTCTTC. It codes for CASSLIKAGGYNEQFF.

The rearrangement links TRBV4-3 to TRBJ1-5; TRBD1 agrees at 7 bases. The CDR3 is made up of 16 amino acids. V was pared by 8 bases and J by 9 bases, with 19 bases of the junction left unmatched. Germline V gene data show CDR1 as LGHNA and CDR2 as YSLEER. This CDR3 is CASPRWDSFSFWPQHF. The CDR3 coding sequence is TGCGCCAGCCCGAGGTGGGACAGTTTTAGCTTTTGGCCCCAGCATTTT.